One and the same sample provided the 21 T cell receptor beta chains below, sequenced in a study of identical twins. MiXCR, run by TCRdb on the 5' RACE reads, gives a single entry per CDR3 protein. The sample holds about 530,000 distinct CDR3 sequences; 20% to 25% are singletons and the top ten take 0.4% to 0.6%. These data were also reused for a study on yellow fever vaccine responses in identical twins.

Sequencing was done on a sample of CD4+ T cells sorted from blood. The receptors shown here come from a woman aged 18-29 years in good health.

This clonotype was seen more than once but under ten times. The chain employs TRBV29-1 and TRBJ2-3; 8 bases line up with TRBD1. The ends lost 6 bases at V and 4 bases at J; junction bases unmatched: 0. This CDR3 region has 11 residues. Germline V gene data show CDR1 as SQVTM and CDR2 as ANQGSEA. The CDR3, as DNA: TGCAGCGTGACAGGGGCAGATACGCAGTATTTT. It yields the protein CSVTGADTQYF.

In this sample, this clonotype turned up a few times. The V and J genes are TRBV19 and TRBJ2-1; D possibly matches TRBD1 or TRBD2 (6 bases each). CDR1 LNHDA and CDR2 SQIVND come from the germline V gene (reference sequence). This CDR3 spans 14 amino acids. Deletions cut 4 bases from V and 6 bases from J, with 13 bases between. This chain's CDR3 is CASSTGAWGNEQFF. DNA for the CDR3: TGTGCCAGTAGTACGGGGGCTTGGGGCAATGAGCAGTTCTTC.

This clonotype has just a few counts. The rearrangement links TRBV11-2 to TRBJ2-1; D uncertain. CDR3 length: 12 residues. V was clipped by 5 bases and J by 10 bases, with 12 bases between them. Germline-derived CDR1 and CDR2 are SGHAT and FQNNGV. The CDR3 protein is CASSRPRREQFF. The CDR3 nucleotides read TGTGCCAGCAGCAGGCCTAGAAGAGAGCAGTTCTTC.

The genes are TRBV20-1 and TRBJ2-1, with no clear D. The CDR3 covers 16 residues. With 3 bases removed from V and 7 bases from J, the gap between germline ends came to 22 bases. Germline V CDR1 and CDR2: DFQATT, SNEGSKA (reference sequence). The CDR3 is CSASIRIGPVMNEQFF. For the CDR3, the DNA is TGCAGTGCTAGTATAAGAATCGGCCCCGTGATGAATGAGCAGTTCTTC.

This clonotype was counted only a few times. V is TRBV12-3 or TRBV12-4 and J is TRBJ2-1; D is uncertain. This CDR3 has 17 residues. V lost 6 bases and J 4 bases, leaving 22 bases between the germline ends. CDR3 DNA sequence: TGTGCCAGCAGCCCCGCCCACGGCCCGGAGTTGTACAATGAGCAGTTCTTC. This translates into CASSPAHGPELYNEQFF.

In its sample, this clonotype was seen a few times. The gene calls are TRBV24-1 and TRBJ2-3; TRBD2 is a possible D gene (6 bases). The length of the CDR3 is 12 residues. V lost 2 bases and J 9 bases, leaving 8 bases between the germline ends. Per germline, CDR1 KGHDR and CDR2 SFDVKD. In DNA, the CDR3 is TGTGCCACCAGTGATTCTAGCGCAACGCAGTATTTT. Amino acids: CATSDSSATQYF.

The rearrangement uses TRBV2 and TRBJ1-4, with TRBD1 as a possible D gene (5 bases). Trimming pared 6 bases from V and 5 bases from J, leaving 19 bases between. This CDR3 is built from 16 residues. CDR1 is SNHLY and CDR2 is FYNNEI in the germline V gene. The DNA for the CDR3 is TGTGCCAGCAGGGGGGTTAACGGGGCAAGGAATGAAAAACTGTTTTTT. Translating gives CASRGVNGARNEKLFF.

This rearrangement joins TRBV12-3 or TRBV12-4 to TRBJ2-5; D might be TRBD1 (5 bases). The V end lost 4 bases, the J end lost 1 base, and 16 bases lay between the germline ends. This CDR3 comprises 16 residues. The CDR3 DNA reads as TGTGCCAGCAGTTCTCCAGCAGTTAGGGGCCAAGAGACCCAGTACTTC. Its protein is CASSSPAVRGQETQYF.

This clonotype appeared a few times. The rearrangement links TRBV10-3 to TRBJ2-7; D perhaps matches TRBD2 (6 bases). The length of the CDR3 is 12 residues. Trimming removed 10 bases from V and 7 bases from J, with 17 bases in between. Germline V CDR1 and CDR2: ENHRY, SYGVKD. CDR3 sequence (DNA): TGTGCCAACCGGGACTTCGATGGGGAGCAGTACTTC. Amino acid sequence: CANRDFDGEQYF.

The sample holds a few counts of this clonotype. The gene calls are TRBV29-1 and TRBJ2-3; 12 nucleotides align to TRBD2. Losses at the gene ends were 8 bases for V and 1 base for J; bases not matched to a gene: 7. This CDR3 has 15 amino acids. The V gene's germline CDR1 is SQVTM and CDR2 ANQGSEA. CDR3 in DNA: TGCAGCCCAGCCCGACTAGCGGGGGGCACAGATACGCAGTATTTT. It translates to CSPARLAGGTDTQYF.

The chain employs TRBV24-1 and TRBJ2-1; D gene uncertain. Trimming removed 0 bases at V and 9 bases at J, with 5 bases between. The CDR3 is 12 residues long. CDR1 is KGHDR and CDR2 is SFDVKD in the germline V gene. The CDR3 sequence: CATSDLTVEQFF. CDR3 nucleotide sequence: TGTGCCACCAGTGATTTGACGGTTGAGCAGTTCTTC.

CDR3 loop: CASSAFLTGANVLTF. CDR3 nucleotides: TGCGCCAGCAGCGCCTTCTTGACTGGGGCCAACGTCCTGACTTTC. V gene TRBV5-1 combines with J gene TRBJ2-6; D unclear. This CDR3 is built from 15 residues. Germline V gene sequence: CDR1 SGHRS, CDR2 YFSETQ. The V and J ends lost 4 bases and 2 bases respectively, with 10 bases between them. Using reference TRBV5-1 and TRBJ2-6 for the parts outside the CDR3, the full variable domain is KAGVTQTPRYLIKTRGQQVTLSCSPISGHRSVSWYQQTPGQGLQFLFEYFSETQRNKGNFPGRFSGRQFSNSRSEMNVSTLELGDSALYLCASSAFLTGANVLTFGAGSRLTVL.

The chain carries TRBV9 and TRBJ2-3; the match to TRBD1 covers 9 bases. V dropped 0 bases and J dropped 7; count of bases not matched to a gene: 9. The CDR3 covers 16 residues. CDR1 and CDR2 (germline): SGDLS, YYNGEE. CDR3: CASSVVQGAPFNTQYF. In DNA, the CDR3 is TGTGCCAGCAGCGTAGTACAGGGGGCACCATTCAATACGCAGTATTTT.

A few counts support this clonotype. This chain connects TRBV11-2 to TRBJ2-1, with 8 nucleotides matching TRBD1. This CDR3 has 16 amino acids. The germline V gene encodes CDR1 SGHAT and CDR2 FQNNGV. After removal of 6 bases from V and 4 bases from J, the junction contained 11 bases not matched to a gene. As DNA, the CDR3 is TGTGCCAGCAGTCCCCGGGGACAGGCCTGGTACAATGAGCAGTTCTTC. Translation: CASSPRGQAWYNEQFF. Drawing the rest from reference TRBV11-2 and TRBJ2-1, the complete variable domain is EAGVAQSPRYKIIEKRQSVAFWCNPISGHATLYWYQQILGQGPKLLIQFQNNGVVDDSQLPKDRFSAERLKGVDSTLKIQPAKLEDSAVYLCASSPRGQAWYNEQFFGPGTRLTVL.

V and J are TRBV25-1 and TRBJ2-6; a weak D match, TRBD1 (5 bases). Germline V gene data show CDR1 as MGHDK and CDR2 as SYGVNS. V was trimmed by 4 bases and J by 0 bases, leaving 10 bases between them. The CDR3 extends over 16 amino acids. CDR3 DNA: TGTGCCAGCAGTGGAAGACAGCACTCTGGGGCCAACGTCCTGACTTTC. It yields the protein CASSGRQHSGANVLTF.

The rearrangement links TRBV12-3 or TRBV12-4 to TRBJ2-3, with D unclear. V was shortened by 6 bases and J by 6 bases, with 16 bases between the two germline ends. This CDR3 spans 14 amino acids. In nucleotides, the CDR3 is TGTGCCAGCAGCCGAGACACGTATTGGGATACGCAGTATTTT. Its translation is CASSRDTYWDTQYF.

V gene TRBV6-2 or TRBV6-3 combines with J gene TRBJ2-6; no clear D. CDR3 length: 15 residues. Germline V gene lookup returns CDR1 MNHEY and CDR2 SVGEGT. The V and J ends lost 7 bases and 1 base respectively, with 11 bases between them. As DNA, the CDR3 is TGTGCCAGCACCGCCCTAGTTTCTGGGGCCAACGTCCTGACTTTC. Translated, it gives CASTALVSGANVLTF.

This clonotype was counted ten times or more. The chain employs TRBV20-1 and TRBJ2-1; TRBD2 might be the D (5 bases). Trimming left V 5 bases short and J 3 bases short, with 11 bases between. From germline, CDR1 is DFQATT and CDR2 SNEGSKA (reference sequence). The CDR3 sequence is 13 residues long. CDR3 loop: CSAGLGSYNEQFF. The CDR3 bases are TGCAGTGCTGGCCTAGGGAGCTACAATGAGCAGTTCTTC.

The V call is TRBV12-3 or TRBV12-4, the J call TRBJ2-5; D is perhaps TRBD1 or TRBD2 (6 bases each). The length of the CDR3 is 14 residues. V lost 3 bases and J lost 5, with 13 bases in between. CDR3 in DNA: TGTGCCAGCAGTTTCGGGTGGGGGGCCGAGACCCAGTACTTC. Translating it yields CASSFGWGAETQYF.

The table lists this clonotype with a few counts. J is TRBJ2-3 and V is TRBV5-1; D may be TRBD2 (6 bases). This CDR3 has 14 amino acids. Per germline, CDR1 SGHRS and CDR2 YFSETQ. Trimming took off 4 bases at V and 2 bases at J, with 11 bases between the two ends. CDR3 in DNA: TGCGCCAGCAGCCGCGGGACCAACACAGATACGCAGTATTTT. It encodes CASSRGTNTDTQYF.

The chain joins TRBV20-1 to TRBJ2-7, with TRBD2 matching over 10 bases. V lost 4 bases, J lost 0 bases, and 6 bases stayed unmatched. Germline V gene lookup returns CDR1 DFQATT and CDR2 SNEGSKA (reference sequence). The length of the CDR3 is 15 residues. CDR3 nucleotide sequence: TGCAGTGCTATACTAGCGGGACCCACCTCCTACGAGCAGTACTTC. Translating it yields CSAILAGPTSYEQYF.